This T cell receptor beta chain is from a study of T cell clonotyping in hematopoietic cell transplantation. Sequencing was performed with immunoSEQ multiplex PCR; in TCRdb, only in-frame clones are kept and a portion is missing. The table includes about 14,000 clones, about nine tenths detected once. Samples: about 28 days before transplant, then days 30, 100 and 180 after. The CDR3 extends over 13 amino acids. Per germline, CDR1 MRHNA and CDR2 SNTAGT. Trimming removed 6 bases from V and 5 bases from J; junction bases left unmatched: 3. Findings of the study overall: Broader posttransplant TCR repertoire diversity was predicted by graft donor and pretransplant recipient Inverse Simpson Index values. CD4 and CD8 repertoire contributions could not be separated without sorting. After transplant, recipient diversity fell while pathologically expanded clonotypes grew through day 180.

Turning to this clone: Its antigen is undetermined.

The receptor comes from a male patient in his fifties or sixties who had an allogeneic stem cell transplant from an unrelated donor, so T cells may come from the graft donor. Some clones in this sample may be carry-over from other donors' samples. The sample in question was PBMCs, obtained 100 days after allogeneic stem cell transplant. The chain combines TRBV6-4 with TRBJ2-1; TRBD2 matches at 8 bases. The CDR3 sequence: CASSGGGHNEQFF. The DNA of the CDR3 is TGTGCCAGCAGCGGGGGGGGACACAATGAGCAGTTCTTC.